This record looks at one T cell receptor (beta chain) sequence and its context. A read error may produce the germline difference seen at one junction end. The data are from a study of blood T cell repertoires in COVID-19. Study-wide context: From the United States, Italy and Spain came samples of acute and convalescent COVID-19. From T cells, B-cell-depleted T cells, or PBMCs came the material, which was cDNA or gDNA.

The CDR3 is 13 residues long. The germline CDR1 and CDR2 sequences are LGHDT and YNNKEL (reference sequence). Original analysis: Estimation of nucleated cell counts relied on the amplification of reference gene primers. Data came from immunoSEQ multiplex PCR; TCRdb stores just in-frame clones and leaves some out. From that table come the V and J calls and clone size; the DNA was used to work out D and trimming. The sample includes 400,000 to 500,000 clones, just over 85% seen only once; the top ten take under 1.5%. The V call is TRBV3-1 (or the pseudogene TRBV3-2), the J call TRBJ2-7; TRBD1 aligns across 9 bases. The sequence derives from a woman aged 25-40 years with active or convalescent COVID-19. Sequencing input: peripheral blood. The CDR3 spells CASRQGQGYEQYF. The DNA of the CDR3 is TGTGCCAGCAGACAAGGACAGGGGTACGAGCAGTACTTC.